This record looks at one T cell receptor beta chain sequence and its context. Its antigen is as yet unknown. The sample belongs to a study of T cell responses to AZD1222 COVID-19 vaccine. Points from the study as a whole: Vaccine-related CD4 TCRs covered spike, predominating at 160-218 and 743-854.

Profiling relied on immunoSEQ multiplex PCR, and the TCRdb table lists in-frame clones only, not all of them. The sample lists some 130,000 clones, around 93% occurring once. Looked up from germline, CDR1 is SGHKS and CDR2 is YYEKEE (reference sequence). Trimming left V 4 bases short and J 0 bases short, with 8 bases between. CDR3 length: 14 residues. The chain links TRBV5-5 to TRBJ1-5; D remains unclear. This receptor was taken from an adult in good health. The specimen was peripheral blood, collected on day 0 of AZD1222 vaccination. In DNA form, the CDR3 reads TGTGCCAGCAGCCGGACGGTTAGCAATCAGCCCCAGCATTTT. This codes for CASSRTVSNQPQHF.